The 2 T cell receptor beta chains below come from one sample, sequenced in a study of blood T cell repertoires in COVID-19. TCRdb's copy holds only in-frame clones and misses some; the assay was immunoSEQ multiplex PCR. The sample has about 120,000 clones; around 89% are singletons. The specimen was peripheral blood. The receptors shown here come from a woman aged 60-75 years with COVID-19, enrolled during active disease.

This chain joins TRBV4-2 and TRBJ1-2; D is undetermined. Germline V gene sequence: CDR1 LGHNA, CDR2 YNFKEQ. V was clipped by 0 bases and J by 8 bases, with 13 bases between them. This CDR3 has 14 amino acids. The CDR3 protein is CASSQDNRGFGYTF. The CDR3 nucleotides are TGTGCCAGCAGCCAAGATAATCGGGGTTTCGGCTACACCTTC.

The chain carries TRBV18 and TRBJ2-1, with 7 bases fitting TRBD1. Unmatched junction bases numbered 7, after V lost 10 bases and J lost 4 bases. The CDR3 length is 13 residues. Germline CDR1 KGHSH, CDR2 LQKENI. This chain's CDR3 is CATGTARYNEQFF. CDR3 DNA: TGTGCCACCGGGACAGCTCGATACAATGAGCAGTTCTTC.